This T cell receptor beta chain is from a study of blood T cell repertoires in COVID-19. Trimming cost V 6 bases and J 5 bases; bases outside gene matches: 11. The CDR3 extends over 17 amino acids. Germline V CDR1 and CDR2: MGHDK, SYGVNS. Libraries were prepared by immunoSEQ multiplex PCR; TCRdb keeps only in-frame clonotypes and omits some of them. Here the sample spans 330,000 or so clones, over 85% being singletons. Source material: peripheral blood. This sequence was found in a woman aged 55-75 years with COVID-19, enrolled during active disease. V and J are TRBV25-1 and TRBJ2-2; 11 bases are a match to TRBD1. The CDR3 DNA follows: TGTGCCAGCAGCGGACAGGGGGCTTCTACATTGACCGGGGAGCTGTTTTTT. As protein: CASSGQGASTLTGELFF.